This T cell receptor beta chain emerged from a study of cytomegalovirus exposure and HLA in healthy donors. Points from the study as a whole: It was reportedly the case that the classifier diagnosed cytomegalovirus status with high specificity and sensitivity.

With regard to this clone: The antigen is undetermined.

With 4 bases removed from V and 5 bases from J, the gap between germline ends came to 13 bases. The V gene's germline CDR1 is SGHRS and CDR2 YFSETQ. This CDR3 has 14 amino acids. Only in-frame clones appear in the TCRdb table, and some are missing; sequencing was by immunoSEQ multiplex PCR. The sample shows 57,000 or so clones, 96% of them seen only once. The chain joins TRBV5-1 to TRBJ2-1, with a tentative D call TRBD2 (6 bases). The source is a man aged 18 to 30 in good health and CMV-seronegative. The sample taken for sequencing was PBMCs. The DNA for the CDR3 is TGCGCCAGCAGCCGTCTAGCGCCCAACAATGAGCAGTTCTTC. Encoded protein: CASSRLAPNNEQFF.